The 28 T cell receptor beta chains below were found in one sample sequenced in a study of cytomegalovirus exposure and HLA in healthy donors. The primer mix had 60 Vbeta and 13 Jbeta primers. The protocol was immunoSEQ multiplex PCR, while the TCRdb copy is restricted to in-frame clones and leaves out a portion. The data contain 160,000 or so clones, approximately 90% of them singletons. The material sequenced was PBMCs. Receptors originate from a woman in her 30s in good health and CMV-seronegative.

The chain has TRBV19 and TRBJ2-2, with D perhaps matching TRBD2 (5 bases). The germline V gene has CDR1 LNHDA and CDR2 SQIVND (reference sequence). V shed 7 bases and J shed 2 bases, with 17 bases lying between them. This CDR3 contains 16 residues. CDR3 sequence: CASTSEGFRNTGELFF. CDR3 in DNA: TGTGCCAGTACCTCCGAGGGCTTCCGTAACACCGGGGAGCTGTTTTTT.

The J gene is TRBJ1-4, the V gene TRBV18, with 8 bases identical to TRBD1. V shed 3 bases and J 8 bases; nucleotides not matched to a gene: 8. Germline V gene data show CDR1 as KGHSH and CDR2 as LQKENI. CDR3 length equals 15 residues. As DNA, the CDR3 is TGTGCCAGCTCACCCTATGGACAGGGCAGCGAAAAACTGTTTTTT. Translation gives CASSPYGQGSEKLFF. Looking up the rest from reference TRBV18 and TRBJ1-4 gives the full variable domain: NAGVMQNPRHLVRRRGQEARLRCSPMKGHSHVYWYRQLPEEGLKFMVYLQKENIIDESGMPKERFSAEFPKEGPSILRIQQVVRGDSAAYFCASSPYGQGSEKLFFGSGTQLSVL.

CDR3 region: CASSHGATGAITYEQYF. The DNA of the CDR3 is TGTGCCAGCAGCCACGGGGCTACAGGGGCGATTACCTACGAGCAGTACTTC. The V gene is TRBV27, the J gene TRBJ2-7; 7 bases fit TRBD1. Germline CDR1 is MNHEY and CDR2 is SMNVEV (reference sequence). With 6 bases clipped from V and 2 bases from J, the junction kept 16 bases outside the gene matches. The length of the CDR3 is 17 residues.

This clone was counted a few times. J is TRBJ1-2 and V is TRBV5-1; unclear D gene. The V end was cut by 4 bases, the J end by 6 bases, with 16 bases between. There are 14 residues in the CDR3. Looked up from germline, CDR1 is SGHRS and CDR2 is YFSETQ. This chain's CDR3 is CASSPKAAADGYTF. In nucleotides, the CDR3 is TGCGCCAGCAGCCCCAAGGCGGCAGCAGATGGCTACACCTTC.

V usage is TRBV6-6 and J usage is TRBJ1-2; 12 bases fit TRBD1. The germline V gene has CDR1 MNHNY and CDR2 SVGAGI (reference sequence). The CDR3 extends over 16 amino acids. With V trimmed by 7 bases and J by 8 bases, 14 bases remained unmatched. This CDR3 is CASTVGGTGGARGYTF. The CDR3 nucleotides read TGTGCCAGCACCGTCGGAGGGACAGGGGGCGCGAGGGGCTACACCTTC.

The chain employs TRBV19 and TRBJ2-7; the match to TRBD1 covers 7 bases. Germline V gives CDR1 LNHDA, CDR2 SQIVND (reference sequence). Trimming took 4 bases from V and 2 from J; bases not matched to a gene: 8. This CDR3 contains 15 residues. In DNA, the CDR3 is TGTGCCAGTAGTACCCCGACAGGGCTGGCCTACGAGCAGTACTTC. As protein: CASSTPTGLAYEQYF.

The gene calls are TRBV10-1 and TRBJ2-2; 11 nucleotides align to TRBD2. Germline-derived CDR1 and CDR2 are WNHNN and SYGVQD (reference sequence). V shed 4 bases and J 5 bases; nucleotides not matched to a gene: 3. CDR3 length: 15 amino acids. CDR3 sequence (DNA): TGCGCCAGCAGTGTCGGGACTAGCGGAACCGGGGAGCTGTTTTTT. This encodes CASSVGTSGTGELFF.

The chain couples TRBV23-1 to TRBJ1-1; 10 bases align to TRBD1. TRBV23-1 is an ORF; its function is uncertain. Trimming removed 6 bases from V and 1 base from J; junction bases left unmatched: 5. This CDR3 is 15 amino acids long. The CDR3 region has the DNA TGCGCCAGCAGGGGACAGGGGCGCCCGAACACTGAAGCTTTCTTT. Translated, it gives CASRGQGRPNTEAFF.

J is TRBJ2-5 and V is TRBV9, with D possibly TRBD1 on 6 matching bases. The last part of the DNA fits TRBJ2-7 better; the J call may be wrong. The CDR3 runs to 13 residues. CDR1 is SGDLS and CDR2 is YYNGEE in the germline V gene. CDR3 amino acids: CASGRGISYEQYF. The CDR3 DNA reads TGTGCGTCAGGTAGGGGGATCTCCTACGAGCAGTACTTC.

This chain connects TRBV5-1 to TRBJ2-3; D possibly corresponds to TRBD2 (6 bases). Germline CDR1 and CDR2: SGHRS and YFSETQ. V was cut by 2 bases and J by 6 bases, with 13 bases left in between. The CDR3 runs 14 residues. CDR3 DNA: TGCGCCAGCAGCTTCGGGAGTTCCGGCGATACGCAGTATTTT. Its translation: CASSFGSSGDTQYF.

V usage is TRBV10-3 and J usage is TRBJ1-1; 7 bases are shared with TRBD1. This CDR3 has 14 amino acids. CDR1 and CDR2 (germline): ENHRY, SYGVKD. J gave up 4 bases and V 4 bases, and 6 bases lay outside the gene matches. The CDR3 loop reads CAISGGPGGTEAFF. For the CDR3, the DNA is TGTGCCATCAGTGGCGGGCCAGGGGGCACTGAAGCTTTCTTT.

This clone was observed once. This chain joins TRBV7-8 and TRBJ2-7; 9 bases fit TRBD1. The V segment lost 5 bases and the J segment 4 bases; nucleotides outside the gene matches: 12. The V gene's germline CDR1 is SGHVS and CDR2 FQNEAQ. This CDR3 contains 16 residues. This CDR3 reads CASSPRLGQGIYEQYF. The CDR3 nucleotides read TGTGCCAGCAGCCCGAGGTTGGGACAGGGTATTTACGAGCAGTACTTC. The complete variable domain, with remaining parts taken from reference TRBV7-8 and TRBJ2-7, reads GAGVSQSPRYKVAKRGQDVALRCDPISGHVSLFWYQQALGQGPEFLTYFQNEAQLDKSGLPSDRFFAERPEGSVSTLKIQRTQQEDSAVYLCASSPRLGQGIYEQYFGPGTRLTVT.

The table lists this clone with a few counts. This rearrangement joins TRBV6-1 to TRBJ1-1; TRBD1 might be the D (5 bases). V was clipped by 7 bases and J by 1 base, with 16 bases between them. The germline CDR1 and CDR2 sequences are MNHNS and SASEGT. The CDR3 totals 15 residues. The CDR3 is CASNPRKTANTEAFF. The CDR3 region has the DNA TGTGCCAGCAACCCCAGAAAGACAGCGAACACTGAAGCTTTCTTT.

The chain combines TRBV7-9 with TRBJ2-7, with 9 positions matching TRBD2. This CDR3 comprises 19 residues. The V segment lost 1 base and the J segment 2 bases; nucleotides outside the gene matches: 15. Germline loops: CDR1 SEHNR, CDR2 FQNEAQ (reference sequence). As DNA, the CDR3 is TGTGCCAGCAGCTTAGGGCGGGAGGGAAGGGGGCGCGTCCCCTACGAGCAGTACTTC. Protein sequence: CASSLGREGRGRVPYEQYF.

The V call is TRBV7-7, the J call TRBJ2-7, with 10 bases matching TRBD2. The trim removed 5 bases at V and 5 bases at J, leaving 6 bases unmatched. The CDR3 contains 14 residues. Looked up from germline, CDR1 is SSHAT and CDR2 is FNYEAQ (reference sequence). CDR3: CASSPGLAPHEQYF. The CDR3 DNA is TGTGCCAGCAGCCCGGGACTAGCGCCCCACGAGCAGTACTTC. The variable domain in full, with the rest retrieved from reference TRBV7-7 and TRBJ2-7, is GAGVSQSPRYKVTKRGQDVTLRCDPISSHATLYWYQQALGQGPEFLTYFNYEAQPDKSGLPSDRFSAERPEGSISTLTIQRTEQRDSAMYRCASSPGLAPHEQYFGPGTRLTVT.

CDR3 amino acids: CASSIDMDQPQHF. CDR3 sequence (DNA): TGTGCCAGTAGTATTGACATGGATCAGCCCCAGCATTTT. The chain combines TRBV19 with TRBJ1-5, with no clear D. Between the trimmed V and J ends, which lost 3 bases and 5 bases, there was a span of 8 bases. Germline V gene lookup returns CDR1 LNHDA and CDR2 SQIVND (reference sequence). This CDR3 has 13 residues.

V and J are TRBV29-1 and TRBJ2-3, with 7 bases aligning to TRBD1. The CDR3 has 16 residues. V lost 0 bases to trimming and J lost 1 base; unmatched junction nucleotides: 7. From germline, CDR1 is SQVTM and CDR2 ANQGSEA. CDR3 in amino acids: CSVEDDRAGGTDTQYF. CDR3 sequence (DNA): TGCAGCGTTGAAGATGACAGGGCCGGCGGCACAGATACGCAGTATTTT.

This chain uses TRBV5-1 with TRBJ2-7; D uncertain. In germline, CDR1 is SGHRS, CDR2 YFSETQ. Trimming shortened V by 2 bases and J by 6 bases, and 15 bases separated the two germline ends. The CDR3 totals 14 residues. CDR3 DNA sequence: TGCGCCAGCAGCTTTCTCTCTAGTTCGGGCGAGCAGTACTTC. Its protein is CASSFLSSSGEQYF.

J is TRBJ2-3 and V is TRBV30; D call uncertain. V dropped 3 bases and J dropped 4 bases, with 8 bases sitting between them. From germline, CDR1 is GTSNPN and CDR2 SVGIG (reference sequence). This CDR3 is 12 amino acids long. This CDR3 is CAWSASADTQYF. DNA for the CDR3: TGTGCCTGGAGCGCGTCGGCAGATACGCAGTATTTT.

The J gene is TRBJ2-3, the V gene TRBV6-4, with 11 bases matching TRBD2. Trimming cost V 4 bases and J 2 bases; bases outside gene matches: 5. Germline V gene sequence: CDR1 MRHNA, CDR2 SNTAGT. This CDR3 has 16 residues. The CDR3 nucleotides are TGTGCCAGCAGTGCGCTAGCGGGAGGTAACACAGATACGCAGTATTTT. Translation: CASSALAGGNTDTQYF.

The genes are TRBV7-8 and TRBJ2-5, with D unresolved. TRBJ2-7 matches the DNA end more closely, so the J call is doubtful. The CDR3 sequence is 13 residues long. Germline V lookup: CDR1 SGHVS, CDR2 FQNEAQ. Here the CDR3 DNA reads TGTGCCAGCAGCCCCCTTGCTGCTTACGAGCAGTACTTC. It yields the protein CASSPLAAYEQYF.

The J gene is TRBJ1-2, the V gene TRBV7-9; D not certain. Trimming pared 2 bases from V and 4 bases from J, leaving 11 bases between. Germline lookup yields CDR1 SEHNR and CDR2 FQNEAQ (reference sequence). The CDR3 extends over 14 amino acids. The CDR3 coding sequence is TGTGCCAGCAGCTTAACCGGGGTAAGCTATGGCTACACCTTC. Residues: CASSLTGVSYGYTF.

This chain connects TRBV4-1 to TRBJ1-2, with 8 bases fitting TRBD1. After removal of 3 bases from V and 6 bases from J, the junction contained 3 bases not matched to a gene. Germline V gene sequence: CDR1 MGHRA, CDR2 YSYEKL. The CDR3 runs 13 residues. CDR3 nucleotides: TGCGCCAGCAGCCAGACAGGGGTTGATGGCTACACCTTC. This translates into CASSQTGVDGYTF.

This sequence joins TRBV28 and TRBJ2-7; 14 bases are shared with TRBD2. V lost 6 bases and J lost 2; bases outside the gene matches: 3. This CDR3 is 15 amino acids long. Looked up from germline, CDR1 is MDHEN and CDR2 is SYDVKM. CDR3 bases: TGTGCCAGCAGGACGGGACTAGCGGGAGCCTACGAGCAGTACTTC. Translation: CASRTGLAGAYEQYF.

The chain recombines TRBV4-1 with TRBJ1-1; D call uncertain. Per the germline V gene, CDR1 is MGHRA and CDR2 is YSYEKL. Trimming pared 3 bases from V and 5 bases from J, leaving 25 bases between. There are 18 residues in the CDR3. The CDR3 nucleotides are TGCGCCAGCAGCCAGCCTCCCCGGGGAGTAGGTCAAGGAACTGAAGCTTTCTTT. Translation gives CASSQPPRGVGQGTEAFF.

CDR3: CASSPRTDTQYF. The DNA for the CDR3 is TGTGCCAGCTCACCCCGGACAGATACGCAGTATTTT. The V gene is TRBV18, the J gene TRBJ2-3, with D unresolved. Germline V gives CDR1 KGHSH, CDR2 LQKENI. Trimming removed 3 bases from V and 3 bases from J, with 4 bases in between. CDR3 length equals 12 residues.

CDR3 loop: CASSPTGPGELFF. The CDR3 DNA reads TGTGCCAGCAGCCCGACAGGGCCCGGGGAGCTGTTTTTT. The chain uses TRBV6-6 and TRBJ2-2; 7 bases match TRBD1. The J segment lost 6 bases and the V segment lost 6 bases, leaving 4 bases of the junction unmatched. Germline V CDR1 and CDR2: MNHNY, SVGAGI (reference sequence). The CDR3 extends over 13 amino acids.

This sequence joins TRBV4-1 and TRBJ2-3; TRBD2 aligns across 8 bases. The CDR3 length is 17 residues. Germline V CDR1 and CDR2: MGHRA, YSYEKL. V was pared by 0 bases and J by 1 base, with 6 bases of the junction left unmatched. The CDR3 sequence is CASSQDLGLARTDTQYF. The CDR3 DNA reads as TGCGCCAGCAGCCAAGATCTAGGACTAGCTCGCACAGATACGCAGTATTTT.